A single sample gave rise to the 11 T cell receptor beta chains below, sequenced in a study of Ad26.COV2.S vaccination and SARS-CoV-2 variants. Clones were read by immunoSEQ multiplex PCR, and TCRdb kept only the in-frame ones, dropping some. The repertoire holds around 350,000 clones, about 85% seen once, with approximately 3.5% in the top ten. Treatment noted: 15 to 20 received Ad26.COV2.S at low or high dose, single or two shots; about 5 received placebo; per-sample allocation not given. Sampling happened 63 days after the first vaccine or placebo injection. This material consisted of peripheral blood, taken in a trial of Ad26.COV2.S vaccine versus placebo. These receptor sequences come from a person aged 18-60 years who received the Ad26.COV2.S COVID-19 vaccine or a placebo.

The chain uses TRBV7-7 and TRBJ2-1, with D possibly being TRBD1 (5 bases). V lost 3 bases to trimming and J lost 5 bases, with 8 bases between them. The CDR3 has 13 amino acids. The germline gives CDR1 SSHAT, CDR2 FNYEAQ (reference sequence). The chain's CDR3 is CASSLSRDNEQFF. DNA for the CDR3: TGTGCCAGCAGCTTGTCCAGGGACAATGAGCAGTTCTTC.

The CDR3 reads CASSLVQGSTEAFF. The CDR3 coding sequence is TGTGCCAGCAGCTTAGTCCAGGGAAGCACTGAAGCTTTCTTT. This chain connects TRBV7-2 to TRBJ1-1; possibly TRBD1 for D (5 bases). This CDR3 has 14 residues. Trimming stripped 1 base from V and 4 bases from J, with 10 bases between. The germline V gene encodes CDR1 SGHTA and CDR2 FQGNSA.

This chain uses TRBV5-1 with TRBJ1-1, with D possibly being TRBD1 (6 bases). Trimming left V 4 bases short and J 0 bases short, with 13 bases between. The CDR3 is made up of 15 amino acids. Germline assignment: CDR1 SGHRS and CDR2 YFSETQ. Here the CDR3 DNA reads TGCGCCAGCAGCGGTAAAGGGACACTGAACACTGAAGCTTTCTTT. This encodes CASSGKGTLNTEAFF.

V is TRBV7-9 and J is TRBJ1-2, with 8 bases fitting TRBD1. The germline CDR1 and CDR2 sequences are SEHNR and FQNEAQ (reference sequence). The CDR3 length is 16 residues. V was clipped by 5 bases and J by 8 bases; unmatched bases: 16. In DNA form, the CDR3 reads TGTGCCAGCAGCCCCGGCCTCGGGACAGGCCCAGGGGGCTACACCTTC. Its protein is CASSPGLGTGPGGYTF. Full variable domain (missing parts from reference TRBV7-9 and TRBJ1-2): DTGVSQNPRHKITKRGQNVTFRCDPISEHNRLYWYRQTLGQGPEFLTYFQNEAQLEKSRLLSDRFSAERPKGSFSTLEIQRTEQGDSAMYLCASSPGLGTGPGGYTFGSGTRLTVV.

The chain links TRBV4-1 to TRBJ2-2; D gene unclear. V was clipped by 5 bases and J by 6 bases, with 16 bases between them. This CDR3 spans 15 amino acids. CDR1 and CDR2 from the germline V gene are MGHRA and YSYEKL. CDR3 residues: CASSSPHQRSGELFF. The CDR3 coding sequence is TGCGCCAGCAGCTCGCCACATCAACGTTCCGGGGAGCTGTTTTTT.

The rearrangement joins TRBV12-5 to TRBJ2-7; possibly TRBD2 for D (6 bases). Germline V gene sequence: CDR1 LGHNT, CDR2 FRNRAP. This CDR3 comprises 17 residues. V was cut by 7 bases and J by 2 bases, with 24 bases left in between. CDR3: CASALVLIRTGAYEQYF. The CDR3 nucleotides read TGTGCTAGTGCCCTTGTCCTGATCCGGACGGGGGCCTACGAGCAGTACTTC. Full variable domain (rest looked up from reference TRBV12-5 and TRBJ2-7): DARVTQTPRHKVTEMGQEVTMRCQPILGHNTVFWYRQTMMQGLELLAYFRNRAPLDDSGMPKDRFSAEMPDATLATLKIQPSEPRDSAVYFCASALVLIRTGAYEQYFGPGTRLTVT.

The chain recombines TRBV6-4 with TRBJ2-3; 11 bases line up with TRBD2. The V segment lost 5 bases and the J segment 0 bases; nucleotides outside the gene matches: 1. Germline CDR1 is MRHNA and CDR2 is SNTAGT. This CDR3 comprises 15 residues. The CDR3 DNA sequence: TGTGCCAGCAGTTTAGCGGGGGGGAGCACAGATACGCAGTATTTT. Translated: CASSLAGGSTDTQYF.

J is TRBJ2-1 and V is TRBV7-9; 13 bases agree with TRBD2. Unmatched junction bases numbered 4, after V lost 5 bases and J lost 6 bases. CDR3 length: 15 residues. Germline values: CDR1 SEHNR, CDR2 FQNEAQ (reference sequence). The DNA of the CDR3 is TGTGCCAGCAGCCAACTAGCGGGAGGGCGCAATGAGCAGTTCTTC. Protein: CASSQLAGGRNEQFF. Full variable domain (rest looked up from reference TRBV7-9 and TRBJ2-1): DTGVSQNPRHKITKRGQNVTFRCDPISEHNRLYWYRQTLGQGPEFLTYFQNEAQLEKSRLLSDRFSAERPKGSFSTLEIQRTEQGDSAMYLCASSQLAGGRNEQFFGPGTRLTVL.

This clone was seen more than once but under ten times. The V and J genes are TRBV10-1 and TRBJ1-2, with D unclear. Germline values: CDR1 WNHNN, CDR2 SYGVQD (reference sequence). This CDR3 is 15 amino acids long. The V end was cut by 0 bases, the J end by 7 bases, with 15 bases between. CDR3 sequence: CASSESISTLSGYTF. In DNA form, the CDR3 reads TGCGCCAGCAGTGAGTCGATTTCTACCCTTTCTGGCTACACCTTC.

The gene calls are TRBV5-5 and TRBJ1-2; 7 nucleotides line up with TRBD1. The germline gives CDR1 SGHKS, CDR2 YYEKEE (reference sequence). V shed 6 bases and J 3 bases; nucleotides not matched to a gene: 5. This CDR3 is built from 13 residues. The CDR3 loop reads CASNRDSDYGYTF. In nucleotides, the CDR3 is TGTGCCAGCAACCGGGACAGCGACTATGGCTACACCTTC.

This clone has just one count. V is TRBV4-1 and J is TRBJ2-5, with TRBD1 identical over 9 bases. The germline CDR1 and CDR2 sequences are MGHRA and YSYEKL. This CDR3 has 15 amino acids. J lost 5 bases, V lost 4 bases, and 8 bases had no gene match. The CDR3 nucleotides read TGCGCCAGCAGCCCATCTCCGGACAGGGGCGAGACCCAGTACTTC. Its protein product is CASSPSPDRGETQYF.